Sequencing of this T cell receptor (beta chain) was carried out in a study of shared clonotypes between healthy human individuals. Across the study: Each donor had three CD4 naive, three CD4 memory, two CD8 naive and one CD8 memory plate. Study observations and caveats: With few donors, the genetic and exposure-history diversity represented was limited.

Trimming shortened V by 5 bases and J by 6 bases, and 11 bases separated the two germline ends. CDR1 and CDR2 from the germline V gene are SGHAT and FQNNGV. The length of the CDR3 is 13 residues. This clone was detected a few times. The antigen is undetermined. Libraries were prepared by immunoSEQ multiplex PCR; TCRdb keeps only in-frame clonotypes and omits some of them. The sample records about 2,200,000 clones, 93% being singletons. CD8 cells regarded as naive lacked CD45RO, were positively chosen for CCR7, and omitted terminally differentiated effector memory CD45RA+ cells. The sequenced material came from naive CD8+ T cells from PBMCs. The source of this sequence is a young man in good health. Some clones in this sample may be carry-over from other donors' samples. The V gene is TRBV11-2, the J gene TRBJ1-5, with a tentative D call TRBD1 (6 bases). The DNA of the CDR3 is TGTGCCAGCAGCCCCAAAGGGGGTCAGCCCCAGCATTTT. The encoded protein is CASSPKGGQPQHF. The full variable domain, with the rest looked up from reference TRBV11-2 and TRBJ1-5, is EAGVAQSPRYKIIEKRQSVAFWCNPISGHATLYWYQQILGQGPKLLIQFQNNGVVDDSQLPKDRFSAERLKGVDSTLKIQPAKLEDSAVYLCASSPKGGQPQHFGDGTRLSIL.